One sample yielded the 7 T cell receptor beta chains listed below, sequenced in a study of blood T cell repertoires in COVID-19. Sequenced by immunoSEQ multiplex PCR; TCRdb stores in-frame clones only, minus some. The sample shows about 240,000 clones, around 89% of them seen only once. Sequencing was performed on PBMCs or T cells enriched from blood (not recorded which). The receptors stem from a man aged 40-50 years who had recovered from COVID-19.

CDR3 coding DNA: TGTGCCAGCAGCCGATCAGGGTCCGGAAACACCATATATTTT. Protein: CASSRSGSGNTIYF. The rearrangement links TRBV28 to TRBJ1-3; a weak D match, TRBD1 (5 bases). The germline CDR1 and CDR2 sequences are MDHEN and SYDVKM. The CDR3 covers 14 residues. Trimming stripped 6 bases from V and 4 bases from J, with 13 bases between.

The chain carries TRBV19 and TRBJ1-6; no reliable D call. The germline CDR1 and CDR2 sequences are LNHDA and SQIVND (reference sequence). The CDR3 loop spans 14 amino acids. The ends were cut back, 10 bases at V and 0 bases at J, with 10 bases in the middle. The CDR3 DNA reads TGTGCCACCCGGAGGGACTCCTATAATTCACCCCTCCACTTT. It codes for CATRRDSYNSPLHF.

V is TRBV28 and J is TRBJ2-1; tentatively, D is TRBD2 (5 bases). V was pared by 5 bases and J by 0 bases, with 26 bases between. Germline CDR1 is MDHEN and CDR2 is SYDVKM. The CDR3 covers 20 residues. This CDR3 reads CASSPLLGRTKPSSYNEQFF. CDR3 DNA: TGTGCCAGCAGTCCCTTACTAGGGCGTACCAAACCGAGCTCCTACAATGAGCAGTTCTTC.

The chain employs TRBV7-2 and TRBJ2-5, with 7 bases lining up with TRBD2. Germline CDR1 and CDR2: SGHTA and FQGNSA. This CDR3 comprises 16 residues. The V and J ends lost 7 bases and 6 bases, in that order; junction bases with no gene match: 17. The CDR3 is CASKPSGTVAFQTQYF. CDR3 bases: TGTGCCAGCAAGCCAAGCGGGACCGTAGCCTTCCAGACCCAGTACTTC. The entire variable domain, with the rest obtained from reference TRBV7-2 and TRBJ2-5, is as follows: GAGVSQSPSNKVTEKGKDVELRCDPISGHTALYWYRQSLGQGLEFLIYFQGNSAPDKSGLPSDRFSAERTGGSVSTLTIQRTQQEDSAVYLCASKPSGTVAFQTQYFGPGTRLLVL.

The chain is built from TRBV6-6 and TRBJ2-7; 10 positions agree with TRBD1. The CDR3 is 14 amino acids. Germline-derived CDR1 and CDR2 are MNHNY and SVGAGI (reference sequence). Losses at the gene ends were 5 bases for V and 2 bases for J; bases not matched to a gene: 3. The CDR3 protein is CASSPGQGAYEQYF. CDR3 bases: TGTGCCAGCAGTCCCGGACAGGGGGCCTACGAGCAGTACTTC.

This rearrangement joins TRBV10-3 to TRBJ2-6; 10 nucleotides align to TRBD1. This CDR3 is 22 amino acids long. The germline gives CDR1 ENHRY, CDR2 SYGVKD. J gave up 0 bases and V 4 bases, and 18 bases lay outside the gene matches. CDR3 nucleotide sequence: TGTGCCATCAGTGGTGCGATTCTGCTCGACAGGGGGCTTTCCTCTGGGGCCAACGTCCTGACTTTC. It specifies CAISGAILLDRGLSSGANVLTF.

The rearrangement uses TRBV2 and TRBJ2-2; 10 bases are shared with TRBD1. Germline-derived CDR1 and CDR2 are SNHLY and FYNNEI. The CDR3 has 17 residues. Germline trimming cut 3 bases from V and 3 bases from J; bases unmatched to any gene: 7. CDR3 residues: CASSEEWDRGYTGELFF. The DNA for the CDR3 is TGTGCCAGCAGTGAGGAATGGGACAGGGGTTACACCGGGGAGCTGTTTTTT.